A single sample gave rise to the 19 T cell receptor beta chains below, sequenced in a study of blood T cell repertoires in COVID-19 (dated by TCRdb to the early 2020s). The library was built by means of the immunoSEQ multiplex PCR assay. Sourced from immuneACCESS, this table was stored by TCRdb with only in-frame sequences that have V and J called. A share of the clones is absent; for the studies checked, an unresolved V gene accounts for under half, and the remainder has no known explanation. The sample table lists about 120,000 clones, approximately 77% of them with a count of one. The top ten clones comprise 7.9% of the sample. What was sequenced was peripheral blood. The source is a human donor in a cohort sampled during active COVID-19.

This chain links TRBV5-1 with TRBJ2-5; weak D call: TRBD1 (5 bases). Germline CDR1 and CDR2: SGHRS and YFSETQ. The CDR3 has 14 amino acids. The V end lost 0 bases, the J end lost 1 base, and 7 bases lay between the germline ends. CDR3 residues: CASSLGQLQETQYF. In DNA form, the CDR3 reads TGCGCCAGCAGCTTGGGACAGCTCCAAGAGACCCAGTACTTC.

This clone was observed a few times. The chain employs TRBV3-1 (or the pseudogene TRBV3-2) and TRBJ2-7, with 9 bases fitting TRBD2. The CDR3 length is 15 residues. Germline values: CDR1 LGHDT, CDR2 YNNKEL (reference sequence). The ends lost 2 bases at V and 6 bases at J; junction bases unmatched: 8. The chain's CDR3 is CASSQRAGGPAEQYF. As DNA, the CDR3 is TGTGCCAGCAGCCAACGGGCGGGGGGGCCAGCCGAGCAGTACTTC.

The chain combines TRBV15 with TRBJ2-5; 9 bases are a match to TRBD2. V shed 6 bases, J shed 5 bases, and the junction held 16 bases outside the gene matches. This CDR3 spans 17 amino acids. Germline V gene sequence: CDR1 LNHNV, CDR2 YYDKDF (reference sequence). CDR3 DNA sequence: TGTGCCACCAGTCCCTCAGAGGGGCTAGCGGGGCGCGAGACCCAGTACTTC. Its protein product is CATSPSEGLAGRETQYF.

The V call is TRBV11-2, the J call TRBJ2-5, with TRBD1 identical over 10 bases. CDR3 length: 17 residues. Trimming removed 5 bases from V and 5 bases from J; junction bases left unmatched: 14. CDR1 is SGHAT, CDR2 FQNNGV, per germline. The CDR3: CASSPKRDRGLGETQYF. CDR3 nucleotide sequence: TGTGCCAGCAGCCCGAAACGGGACAGGGGATTAGGGGAGACCCAGTACTTC. Full variable domain (rest looked up from reference TRBV11-2 and TRBJ2-5): EAGVAQSPRYKIIEKRQSVAFWCNPISGHATLYWYQQILGQGPKLLIQFQNNGVVDDSQLPKDRFSAERLKGVDSTLKIQPAKLEDSAVYLCASSPKRDRGLGETQYFGPGTRLLVL.

This clone was recorded a few times. The chain employs TRBV7-2 and TRBJ2-1; 11 bases match TRBD2. Germline values: CDR1 SGHTA, CDR2 FQGNSA. V shed 6 bases and J 4 bases; nucleotides not matched to a gene: 5. The CDR3 length is 15 residues. The CDR3 loop is CASRPSGGIYNEQFF. For the CDR3, the DNA is TGTGCCAGCAGGCCTAGCGGGGGGATTTACAATGAGCAGTTCTTC.

The chain uses TRBV3-1 (or the pseudogene TRBV3-2) and TRBJ1-2; the D is unclear. Germline values: CDR1 LGHDT, CDR2 YNNKEL (reference sequence). V dropped 2 bases and J dropped 8 bases, with 9 bases sitting between them. The CDR3 is made up of 12 amino acids. CDR3 in DNA: TGTGCCAGCAGCCAAAGGCCTAGCGGCTACACCTTC. Protein product: CASSQRPSGYTF.

V gene TRBV7-6 combines with J gene TRBJ2-7, with 7 bases fitting TRBD1. CDR1 and CDR2 (germline): SGHVS, FNYEAQ. The CDR3 spans 14 residues. Unmatched junction bases numbered 1, after V lost 2 bases and J lost 0 bases. CDR3 in DNA: TGTGCCAGCAGCTTAAGGGACAGCTCCTACGAGCAGTACTTC. Amino acid sequence: CASSLRDSSYEQYF.

V is TRBV7-8 and J is TRBJ1-4; D possibly corresponds to TRBD1 (5 bases). V was pared by 5 bases and J by 0 bases, with 7 bases between. Looked up from germline, CDR1 is SGHVS and CDR2 is FQNEAQ. The length of the CDR3 is 14 residues. The CDR3 region is CASSQTATNEKLFF. As DNA, the CDR3 is TGTGCCAGCAGCCAGACAGCAACTAATGAAAAACTGTTTTTT.

V usage is TRBV24-1 and J usage is TRBJ2-5; TRBD1 agrees at 7 bases. There are 13 residues in the CDR3. The germline CDR1 and CDR2 sequences are KGHDR and SFDVKD. J was trimmed by 2 bases and V by 9 bases; bases with no gene match: 5. The CDR3 sequence is CATRDSHQETQYF. The CDR3, as DNA: TGTGCCACCCGGGACAGCCATCAAGAGACCCAGTACTTC.

The chain has TRBV24-1 and TRBJ2-2, with 12 bases matching TRBD1. CDR1 KGHDR and CDR2 SFDVKD come from the germline V gene. The CDR3 is 16 amino acids. Trimming took 3 bases from V and 6 from J; bases not matched to a gene: 4. CDR3 nucleotides: TGTGCCACCAGTGATGCGGGACAGGGGGCTGCCGGGGAGCTGTTTTTT. Translation gives CATSDAGQGAAGELFF.

V gene TRBV10-2 combines with J gene TRBJ2-7, with 11 bases that match TRBD1. The V gene end was trimmed by 2 bases and the J gene end by 0 bases; junction bases not matched to a gene: 6. Germline CDR1 and CDR2: WSHSY and SAAADI. This CDR3 contains 17 residues. The CDR3 region is CASSEPTGTGGSYEQYF. The CDR3 DNA reads TGCGCCAGCAGTGAGCCGACAGGGACAGGGGGCTCCTACGAGCAGTACTTC.

The genes are TRBV7-9 and TRBJ2-1; 10 positions match TRBD2. The length of the CDR3 is 16 residues. CDR1 and CDR2 from the germline V gene are SEHNR and FQNEAQ (reference sequence). Unmatched junction bases numbered 10, after V lost 5 bases and J lost 6 bases. CDR3 DNA: TGTGCCAGCAGCCCGGAGAGCGGGGGGGCATTCAATGAGCAGTTCTTC. This translates into CASSPESGGAFNEQFF.

The chain couples TRBV7-9 to TRBJ1-1; the D gene is possibly TRBD1 (6 bases). V was cut by 8 bases and J by 5 bases, with 21 bases left in between. Germline V gene lookup returns CDR1 SEHNR and CDR2 FQNEAQ (reference sequence). This CDR3 spans 15 amino acids. CDR3 in DNA: TGTGCCAGCCAAGCTCAAAGGGGGGGAACTACTGAAGCTTTCTTT. Protein sequence: CASQAQRGGTTEAFF.

This chain links TRBV6-6 with TRBJ1-1; 11 bases match TRBD1. This CDR3 spans 16 amino acids. With V trimmed by 6 bases and J by 8 bases, 14 bases remained unmatched. Looked up from germline, CDR1 is MNHNY and CDR2 is SVGAGI (reference sequence). The CDR3 DNA reads TGTGCCAGCAGCTCTGGGGGTGGACAGGGGGCTGGAGAAGCTTTCTTT. The encoded protein is CASSSGGGQGAGEAFF.

V usage is TRBV27 and J usage is TRBJ1-2; 10 bases map to TRBD1. Germline-derived CDR1 and CDR2 are MNHEY and SMNVEV (reference sequence). Trimming removed 5 bases from V and 2 bases from J; junction bases left unmatched: 5. This CDR3 spans 15 amino acids. CDR3 sequence reads: CASSRRQGANYGYTF. Here the CDR3 DNA reads TGTGCCAGCAGTCGCCGACAGGGGGCGAACTATGGCTACACCTTC.

The chain has TRBV5-1 and TRBJ2-7; a possible D gene is TRBD1 (7 bases). Trimming took 1 base from V and 6 from J, leaving 14 bases between them. Looked up from germline, CDR1 is SGHRS and CDR2 is YFSETQ. CDR3 length: 14 amino acids. The chain's CDR3 is CASSLWQGEVEQYF. CDR3 in DNA: TGCGCCAGCAGCTTGTGGCAGGGGGAGGTCGAGCAGTACTTC.

The rearrangement links TRBV5-1 to TRBJ2-6, with D tentatively TRBD2 (6 bases). This CDR3 has 15 amino acids. Germline-derived CDR1 and CDR2 are SGHRS and YFSETQ. V lost 3 bases and J 0 bases, leaving 7 bases between the germline ends. CDR3 sequence (DNA): TGCGCCAGCAGCTCCGGGAGCTCTGGGGCCAACGTCCTGACTTTC. It specifies CASSSGSSGANVLTF.

The rearrangement joins TRBV28 to TRBJ1-2, with a possible D match to TRBD1 (5 bases). The CDR3 extends over 12 amino acids. Trimming removed 3 bases at V and 4 bases at J, with 6 bases between. Germline-derived CDR1 and CDR2 are MDHEN and SYDVKM. DNA for the CDR3: TGTGCCAGCAGTTTCGGGGGCTATGGCTACACCTTC. Protein product: CASSFGGYGYTF.

This clone has more than one count but fewer than ten. This chain uses TRBV10-1 with TRBJ1-1, with 9 bases that match TRBD1. CDR3 length: 17 amino acids. Germline V CDR1 and CDR2: WNHNN, SYGVQD (reference sequence). Trimming cost V 7 bases and J 0 bases; bases outside gene matches: 12. CDR3 DNA sequence: TGCGCCAGCACCGGCCACAGGGGGCAGAGGGTGAACACTGAAGCTTTCTTT. Encoded protein: CASTGHRGQRVNTEAFF.